This T cell receptor beta chain was obtained from a study of T-cell memory formation after mild COVID-19. Broader study findings: CD4+ bias marked clones expanding day 15 to 37, unlike balanced contracting clones.

In regard to this clonotype: Its antigen is as yet unknown.

The CDR3 covers 15 residues. The germline CDR1 and CDR2 sequences are SEHNR and FQNEAQ (reference sequence). The V and J ends lost 7 bases and 9 bases, in that order; junction bases with no gene match: 14. TCRdb used MiXCR to reprocess the 5' RACE reads, holding one entry per CDR3 protein. The data contain 90,000 to 130,000 distinct CDR3 sequences, roughly 19% of them singletons. Specimen: PBMCs or a T cell subset sorted from them (not recorded which). The rearrangement joins TRBV7-9 to TRBJ2-4, with 8 positions matching TRBD1. The TCR originated in a man in his late teens or twenties who had mild COVID-19 (a few samples of this study predate the infection). Cell type and time point are not known. The DNA of the CDR3 is TGTGCCAGCACCCGTAAACAGGGGGGAATGGGCATTCAGTACTTC. Translation: CASTRKQGGMGIQYF.